This T cell receptor beta chain was recovered during a study of blood T cell repertoires in COVID-19. Across the study: From T cells, B-cell-depleted T cells, or PBMCs came the material, which was cDNA or gDNA.

This table comes from immunoSEQ multiplex PCR, and its TCRdb copy is limited to in-frame clones, with some not included. The sample records roughly 100,000 clones, roughly 91% being singletons. The TCR was taken from a woman aged 80 or over with active COVID-19. Input material: peripheral blood.

CDR3 region: CASSLLGRGDQPQHF. The DNA for the CDR3 is TGTGCCAGCAGTTTATTGGGCAGGGGGGATCAGCCCCAGCATTTT. The chain carries TRBV28 and TRBJ1-5; 7 nucleotides match TRBD1. V trimming: 1 base; J trimming: 5 bases; junction bases outside the gene matches: 5. Germline values: CDR1 MDHEN, CDR2 SYDVKM. This CDR3 has 15 residues.